This T cell receptor beta chain stems from a study of PD-1 blockade in classical Hodgkin lymphoma (dated by TCRdb to between 2020 and 2021). In terms of the full investigation: Nivolumab dosing was 3 mg/kg intravenously every 2 weeks, continuing until either disease progression or unacceptable toxicity. To define a peripheral blood immune signature of response to PD-1 blockade in classical Hodgkin lymphoma, the study combined TCR beta sequencing with CyTOF.

The germline V gene (reference sequence) supplies CDR1 WNHNN and CDR2 SYGVQD. The junction carries 14 bases between V and J, which are trimmed by 3 bases and 6 bases respectively. From the cysteine through the phenylalanine, the CDR3 covers 15 amino acids. Only the CDR3 DNA stays, 45 bases, in frame from base 1. The Qiagen DNeasy kit was used to extract genomic DNA from unsorted PBMCs and from the negatively selected CD4+ and CD8+ fractions. TCR beta CDR3 regions were subjected to amplification by immunoSEQ multiplex PCR with primers that anneal to V and J segments. Amplification bias was minimized using a synthetic immune receptor repertoire, and residual bias was removed computationally after sequencing. Turning to the authors' computational methods: Custom Python scripts were used to quantify repertoire diversity as the Shannon entropy index. The unsorted, CD4+ and CD8+ repertoires were each analyzed separately, with the exception of combined analyses, where CD4+ and CD8+ sequences were merged in silico. A clone was considered expanded if an increase in frequency of at least 2-fold after treatment relative to C1D1 was found, and a pseudocount of 0.5 was applied to clones undetected at baseline. Singleton clones were defined as clones with 0 or 1 copy at C1D1, and non-singleton clones were defined as clones with 2 or more copies. Clones expanded in unsorted samples were labelled as CD4+, CD8+ or unknown by matching protein sequences in sorted samples from the same patient. Wilcoxon tests were applied to paired samples to test diversity changes from C1D1 to C4D1. The source is immuneACCESS, and TCRdb retained only in-frame sequences with V and J called. Part of the clones is not carried over; for the studies checked, unresolved V genes explain less than half of this, and the remainder is unexplained. The V and J calls and clone size were taken over from that table, and D and trimming were inferred from the DNA. This sample is represented by about 24,000 clones; approximately 80% of them were singletons. Approximately 6.7% of the sample belongs to the ten largest clones.

On the study overall, not on this receptor specifically: Among trial patients, those achieving complete response had baseline diversity similar to that of newly diagnosed patients, while diversity was significantly lower in partial responders and progressors. Lower diversity was seen in patients whose nivolumab began less than 1 year after ASCT, and these patients were left out of later analyses so that immune reconstitution would not confound the results. Baseline TCR diversity was reported as lower in newly diagnosed patients than in healthy donors, and lower still in relapsed/refractory patients. A significant rise by C4D1 was seen in CD4+ but not CD8+ TCR diversity (p=0.0027 vs p=0.16), with the rise being most apparent in complete responders (p=0.02). The study covered only a single clinical trial cohort, and the causes of the repertoire differences, possibly disease activity or prior therapy, were still not defined.

This specimen's time point label, interpreted: cycle 1 day 1 (C1D1), immediately before nivolumab initiation. All trial patients had relapsed after autologous stem cell transplantation, with cohorts A, B and C differing in prior brentuximab vedotin exposure. A total of approximately 51 patients with relapsed/refractory classical Hodgkin lymphoma made up the trial cohort, and each patient's best overall response was complete response, partial response or progressive disease. In the multi-cohort phase II CheckMate 205 trial, trial patients received single-agent nivolumab. An independent review committee assessed best overall response by applying the 2007 International Working Group response criteria. PBMCs from the trial were collected at three points: immediately before nivolumab initiation (C1D1), and during therapy at cycle 2 day 1 and cycle 4 day 1. Peripheral blood was collected in 8 mL Vacutainer Cell Preparation Tubes, from which PBMCs were isolated by centrifugation and then cryopreserved.

A word on this clone: Its binding antigen is unknown. Base quality data are lacking; no much larger clone is found one base away.

The chain was built from TRBV10-1 and TRBJ2-2; matching of 6 bases hints at TRBD1 as the D gene. The TCR was taken from a human donor with classical Hodgkin lymphoma. This material consisted of peripheral blood mononuclear cells (PBMCs), taken at baseline. For the CDR3, the sequence is CASSDPGEISGELFF. The bases read TGCGCCAGCAGTGATCCAGGGGAAATCTCCGGGGAGCTGTTTTTT.